The 12 T cell receptor beta chains in this list originate from one sample, sequenced in a study of shared clonotypes between healthy human individuals. The data were produced by immunoSEQ multiplex PCR, yet TCRdb's version contains in-frame clones alone and is incomplete. The table includes over 1.5 million clones, approximately 98% detected once. Input material: naive CD4+ T cells sorted from blood. Subset defined: CD45RA+ positively selected. All receptors come from a young man in good health.

The rearrangement uses TRBV19 and TRBJ1-4; D is uncertain. V was clipped by 6 bases and J by 5 bases, with 13 bases between them. This CDR3 spans 14 amino acids. Germline CDR1 LNHDA, CDR2 SQIVND (reference sequence). The CDR3, as DNA: TGTGCCAGTAGAACCTTAAAAGGGAATGAAAAACTGTTTTTT. Translating it yields CASRTLKGNEKLFF.

The chain uses TRBV5-1 and TRBJ1-2, with TRBD1 identical over 9 bases. V shed 4 bases, J shed 0 bases, and the junction held 7 bases outside the gene matches. Germline lookup yields CDR1 SGHRS and CDR2 YFSETQ. CDR3 length: 16 residues. CDR3 region: CASSPGQGPANYGYTF. The CDR3, as DNA: TGCGCCAGCAGCCCGGGACAGGGACCAGCTAACTATGGCTACACCTTC.

Comment on this clone: The same CDR3 is also encoded by other DNA sequences in this sample. The chain uses TRBV5-1 and TRBJ2-6; D remains unclear. Germline CDR1 is SGHRS and CDR2 is YFSETQ. The CDR3 contains 15 residues. V was shortened by 4 bases and J by 0 bases, with 8 bases between the two germline ends. The CDR3 loop reads CASSPQSSGANVLTF. The CDR3 DNA follows: TGCGCCAGCAGCCCACAGAGCTCTGGGGCCAACGTCCTGACTTTC.

This chain connects TRBV4-3 to TRBJ2-1; D not resolved. Germline V gene sequence: CDR1 LGHNA, CDR2 YSLEER. V lost 3 bases, J lost 6 bases, and 9 bases lay in between. The CDR3 consists of 13 residues. Written as DNA, the CDR3 is TGCGCCAGCAGCCACACCTCGGGCAATGAGCAGTTCTTC. This sequence encodes CASSHTSGNEQFF.

This clone has a single count. The CDR3 DNA reads TGTGCCAGCAGTTTATTGGTCCCAGGGGGCAATCAGCCCCAGCATTTT. Its translation: CASSLLVPGGNQPQHF. The chain links TRBV27 to TRBJ1-5; D perhaps matches TRBD1 (6 bases). The ends were cut back, 1 base at V and 2 bases at J, with 12 bases in the middle. Germline CDR1 is MNHEY and CDR2 is SMNVEV (reference sequence). The CDR3 is made up of 16 amino acids.

The chain recombines TRBV10-1 with TRBJ2-1; the D is unclear. This CDR3 has 15 amino acids. V shed 0 bases and J shed 12 bases, with 18 bases lying between them. Germline CDR1 and CDR2: WNHNN and SYGVQD (reference sequence). CDR3 sequence reads: CASSESRGPALRQFF. DNA of the CDR3: TGCGCCAGCAGTGAGTCCCGCGGACCCGCGCTTAGGCAGTTCTTC.

The V gene is TRBV5-4, the J gene TRBJ2-2; TRBD2 matches 10 bases. The germline V gene has CDR1 SGHNT and CDR2 YYREEE (reference sequence). Trimming took 0 bases from V and 1 from J; bases not matched to a gene: 9. There are 19 residues in the CDR3. As DNA, the CDR3 is TGTGCCAGCAGCTTGGGGGGACTCGGGACTAGCGTGAACACCGGGGAGCTGTTTTTT. It is translated as CASSLGGLGTSVNTGELFF.

The chain links TRBV9 to TRBJ2-6; 7 bases match TRBD1. The CDR3 loop spans 17 amino acids. Looked up from germline, CDR1 is SGDLS and CDR2 is YYNGEE. J gave up 1 base and V 4 bases, and 8 bases lay outside the gene matches. The CDR3 loop is CASSPRRGLSGANVLTF. In DNA form, the CDR3 reads TGTGCCAGCAGCCCCCGCAGGGGGTTATCTGGGGCCAACGTCCTGACTTTC.

This rearrangement joins TRBV5-4 to TRBJ2-3; possible D gene TRBD2, 6 bases. The V gene lost 4 bases and the J gene lost 3 bases, with 15 bases spanning the gap. The CDR3 runs 15 residues. The germline V gene has CDR1 SGHNT and CDR2 YYREEE (reference sequence). CDR3 sequence reads: CASSPFLAGTDTQYF. The CDR3 region has the DNA TGTGCCAGCAGCCCTTTTTTGGCGGGAACAGATACGCAGTATTTT.

This chain connects TRBV7-2 to TRBJ2-7, with 8 bases that match TRBD1. V lost 4 bases to trimming and J lost 2 bases; unmatched junction nucleotides: 7. The CDR3 totals 15 residues. Germline V lookup: CDR1 SGHTA, CDR2 FQGNSA. CDR3 protein: CASSSFGTGAYEQYF. The CDR3 bases are TGTGCCAGCAGCTCTTTCGGGACAGGCGCCTACGAGCAGTACTTC.

This sequence joins TRBV6-1 and TRBJ1-5, with D uncertain. Germline V CDR1 and CDR2: MNHNS, SASEGT. CDR3 length: 13 residues. Between the trimmed V and J ends, which lost 9 bases and 4 bases, there was a span of 13 bases. The CDR3, as DNA: TGTGCCAGTACTAGGCATGGTAATCAGCCCCAGCATTTT. Protein: CASTRHGNQPQHF.

The J gene is TRBJ2-7, the V gene TRBV27; D call uncertain. In germline, CDR1 is MNHEY, CDR2 SMNVEV (reference sequence). The V and J ends lost 5 bases and 0 bases respectively, with 14 bases between them. This CDR3 is built from 15 residues. The CDR3 coding sequence is TGTGCCAGCAGTCCCCGAGCAGAAAGCTCCTACGAGCAGTACTTC. This sequence encodes CASSPRAESSYEQYF.